These 9 T cell receptor beta chains were sequenced from one sample in a study of breast tumors, draining lymph nodes, adjacent tissues. Axillary draining lymph nodes of breast cancer patients supplied the node samples. In TCRdb, the multiplex PCR reads were re-called with MiXCR into one record per CDR3 protein. The table lists around 150,000 distinct CDR3 sequences, approximately 32% of them singletons. The sample taken for sequencing was axillary lymph node tissue. All receptors come from a female donor with breast cancer. Some clones in this sample may be carry-over from other donors' samples.

The rearrangement uses TRBV7-3 and TRBJ1-2; 8 positions agree with TRBD1. Germline CDR1 reads SGHTA; CDR2 reads FQGTGA. The CDR3 sequence is 15 residues long. V shed 5 bases and J 12 bases; nucleotides not matched to a gene: 17. CDR3 in amino acids: CASSPRDRSYSGNTF. The CDR3 DNA reads as TGTGCCAGCAGCCCGCGGGACAGGTCGTACTCTGGAAACACCTTC.

V usage is TRBV9 and J usage is TRBJ2-2; D not resolved. The germline V gene has CDR1 SGDLS and CDR2 YYNGEE. V lost 0 bases, J lost 0 bases, and 6 bases lay in between. The CDR3 has 15 amino acids. As DNA, the CDR3 is TGTGCCAGCAGCGTAGAGGGTACGAACACCGGGGAGCTGTTTTTT. It translates to CASSVEGTNTGELFF.

This clonotype was found many times. The chain recombines TRBV24-1 with TRBJ1-6, with D possibly matching TRBD1 (5 bases). Germline loops: CDR1 KGHDR, CDR2 SFDVKD. The CDR3 is made up of 16 amino acids. Trimming pared 5 bases from V and 8 bases from J, leaving 18 bases between. The CDR3 protein is CATSAPREGRDSPLHF. CDR3 DNA: TGTGCCACCAGTGCCCCTCGGGAGGGGCGAGATTCACCCCTCCACTTT.

This clonotype has at least ten counts. The genes are TRBV9 and TRBJ1-6; perhaps TRBD1 as D (6 bases). The CDR3 sequence is 14 residues long. Germline V gives CDR1 SGDLS, CDR2 YYNGEE. Between the trimmed V and J ends, which lost 3 bases and 6 bases, there was a span of 10 bases. CDR3 DNA sequence: TGTGCCAGCAGCGCTGGACAGATTAATTCACCCCTCCACTTT. Protein: CASSAGQINSPLHF.

Concerning this clonotype itself: One end of the junction does not line up with germline, which may come from a read error. The chain uses TRBV24-1 and TRBJ1-5; 10 bases are shared with TRBD1. The germline gives CDR1 KGHDR, CDR2 SFDVKD. The CDR3 runs 16 residues. The DNA for the CDR3 is TGTGCCACCACCGCCGGGACAGGGGTTGGTGAGCAGCCTCAGCATTTT. Protein: CATTAGTGVGEQPQHF.

This clonotype was counted many times. The CDR3 region is CASSQDLSGPSYNEQFF. CDR3 sequence (DNA): TGCGCCAGCAGCCAAGATCTCTCAGGGCCCTCCTACAATGAGCAGTTCTTC. The chain couples TRBV4-1 to TRBJ2-1, with a weak D call TRBD1 (5 bases). The V end lost 0 bases, the J end lost 0 bases, and 12 bases lay between the germline ends. Per germline, CDR1 MGHRA and CDR2 YSYEKL. This CDR3 contains 17 residues.

This clonotype has ten or more counts. The gene calls are TRBV7-2 and TRBJ1-6; no reliable D call. Per the germline V gene, CDR1 is SGHTA and CDR2 is FQGNSA. V lost 2 bases and J 10 bases, leaving 12 bases between the germline ends. The CDR3 totals 14 residues. CDR3: CASSLLSGISPLHF. The DNA for the CDR3 is TGTGCCAGCAGCTTACTCTCGGGGATCTCACCCCTCCACTTT. The entire variable domain, with the rest obtained from reference TRBV7-2 and TRBJ1-6, is as follows: GAGVSQSPSNKVTEKGKDVELRCDPISGHTALYWYRQSLGQGLEFLIYFQGNSAPDKSGLPSDRFSAERTGGSVSTLTIQRTQQEDSAVYLCASSLLSGISPLHFGNGTRLTVT.

This clonotype was observed many times. The genes are TRBV19 and TRBJ1-4; D gene ambiguous. V shed 6 bases and J shed 8 bases, with 16 bases lying between them. The CDR3 sequence is 14 residues long. Germline lookup yields CDR1 LNHDA and CDR2 SQIVND (reference sequence). CDR3 coding DNA: TGTGCCAGTAGCAAAGGAGGAATAAGGGAAAAACTGTTTTTT. Amino acid sequence: CASSKGGIREKLFF.

CDR3 in amino acids: CASSQEWANRNGANVLTF. Written as DNA, the CDR3 is TGTGCCAGCAGCCAAGAGTGGGCAAACAGGAATGGGGCCAACGTCCTGACTTTC. The rearrangement links TRBV4-2 to TRBJ2-6; D may be TRBD1 (5 bases). In germline, CDR1 is LGHNA, CDR2 YNFKEQ. With 0 bases removed from V and 3 bases from J, the gap between germline ends came to 15 bases. The CDR3 runs 18 residues.